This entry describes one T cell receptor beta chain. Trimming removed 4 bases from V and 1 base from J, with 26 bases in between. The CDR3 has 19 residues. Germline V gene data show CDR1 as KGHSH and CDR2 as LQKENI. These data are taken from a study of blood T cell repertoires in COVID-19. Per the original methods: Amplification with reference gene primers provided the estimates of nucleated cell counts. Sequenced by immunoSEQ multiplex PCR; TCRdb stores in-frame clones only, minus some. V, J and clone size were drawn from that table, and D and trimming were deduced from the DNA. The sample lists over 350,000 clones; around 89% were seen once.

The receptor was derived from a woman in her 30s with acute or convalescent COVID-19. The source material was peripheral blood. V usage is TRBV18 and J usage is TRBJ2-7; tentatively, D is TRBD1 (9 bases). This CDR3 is CASSLTGTGPSGPSYEQYF. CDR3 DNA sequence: TGTGCCAGCTCACTCACCGGGACAGGGCCTAGCGGGCCTTCCTACGAGCAGTACTTC.